The 19 T cell receptor beta chains reported below all come from one sample, sequenced in a study of immune cell composition in non-small cell lung cancer. Assay used: immunoSEQ multiplex PCR; TCRdb lists only in-frame clones, some missing. The sample contains around 1,700 clones, roughly four fifths of which appear only once. Sequenced material: lung tumor tissue. Source of these receptors: a human donor with non-small cell lung cancer.

The V and J genes are TRBV18 and TRBJ2-4; TRBD1 agrees at 10 bases. The germline CDR1 and CDR2 sequences are KGHSH and LQKENI. J lost 6 bases, V lost 8 bases, and 4 bases had no gene match. The CDR3 has 13 amino acids. CDR3: CASRGTGVNIQYF. In DNA, the CDR3 is TGTGCCAGCCGAGGGACAGGGGTAAACATTCAGTACTTC. Based on the CDR3 plus reference TRBV18 and TRBJ2-4, the full variable domain is NAGVMQNPRHLVRRRGQEARLRCSPMKGHSHVYWYRQLPEEGLKFMVYLQKENIIDESGMPKERFSAEFPKEGPSILRIQQVVRGDSAAYFCASRGTGVNIQYFGAGTRLSVL.

This clone appeared once. This chain uses TRBV11-3 with TRBJ2-3, with D possibly matching TRBD2 (6 bases). V lost 1 base and J 4 bases, leaving 6 bases between the germline ends. This CDR3 contains 13 residues. Germline lookup yields CDR1 SGHNT and CDR2 YENEEA. The CDR3 here is CASSLGGADTQYF. In DNA form, the CDR3 reads TGTGCCAGCAGCTTAGGGGGGGCAGATACGCAGTATTTT.

The chain uses TRBV6-5 and TRBJ1-2; 7 nucleotides match TRBD1. Per the germline V gene, CDR1 is MNHEY and CDR2 is SVGAGI. This CDR3 is built from 14 residues. Trimming cost V 2 bases and J 7 bases; bases outside gene matches: 7. The CDR3 is CASSYTQGRPGYTF. CDR3 nucleotides: TGTGCCAGCAGTTACACACAGGGGCGTCCTGGCTACACCTTC.

V is TRBV5-1 and J is TRBJ2-3, with TRBD2 matching over 9 bases. Germline trimming cut 5 bases from V and 0 bases from J; bases unmatched to any gene: 1. This CDR3 comprises 14 residues. Germline V CDR1 and CDR2: SGHRS, YFSETQ. The CDR3 sequence: CASRTSGSTDTQYF. CDR3 bases: TGCGCCAGCAGGACTAGCGGTAGCACAGATACGCAGTATTTT.

This clone appeared once. This sequence joins TRBV7-2 and TRBJ2-5; D is possibly TRBD2 (5 bases). The CDR3 totals 16 residues. Trimming stripped 4 bases from V and 2 bases from J, with 17 bases between. The germline V gene encodes CDR1 SGHTA and CDR2 FQGNSA. The DNA for the CDR3 is TGTGCCAGCAGCTCAGCCTCTCGCGGGCCTCAAGAGACCCAGTACTTC. Amino acids: CASSSASRGPQETQYF.

The chain recombines TRBV11-2 with TRBJ1-2; tentatively, D is TRBD1 (5 bases). Trimming removed 1 base at V and 8 bases at J, with 11 bases between. The CDR3 totals 13 residues. Germline CDR1 and CDR2: SGHAT and FQNNGV. In DNA, the CDR3 is TGTGCCAGCAGCTTAGGGGCGGGGACGGGCTACACCTTC. Its translation is CASSLGAGTGYTF.

The table lists this clone with a few counts. The chain recombines TRBV11-2 with TRBJ2-1; 12 bases match TRBD2. V lost 5 bases, J lost 7 bases, and 15 bases stayed unmatched. The length of the CDR3 is 18 residues. In germline, CDR1 is SGHAT, CDR2 FQNNGV. The CDR3 loop is CASSPRPSGGAGMNEQFF. CDR3 coding DNA: TGTGCCAGCAGCCCCCGACCTAGCGGGGGGGCCGGAATGAATGAGCAGTTCTTC.

The rearrangement links TRBV19 to TRBJ1-5; 7 bases fit TRBD1. J was trimmed by 6 bases and V by 3 bases; bases with no gene match: 5. CDR3 size: 14 residues. CDR1 and CDR2 (germline): LNHDA, SQIVND (reference sequence). DNA for the CDR3: TGTGCCAGTAGTATGGGGCAGGGGGGTCAGCCCCAGCATTTT. It encodes CASSMGQGGQPQHF. Using reference TRBV19 and TRBJ1-5 for the parts outside the CDR3, the full variable domain is DGGITQSPKYLFRKEGQNVTLSCEQNLNHDAMYWYRQDPGQGLRLIYYSQIVNDFQKGDIAEGYSVSREKKESFPLTVTSAQKNPTAFYLCASSMGQGGQPQHFGDGTRLSIL.

This clone was found a few times. The chain carries TRBV7-2 and TRBJ1-1; no firm D call. This CDR3 is 9 amino acids long. Germline V lookup: CDR1 SGHTA, CDR2 FQGNSA. Deletions cut 8 bases from V and 6 bases from J, with 4 bases between. DNA of the CDR3: TGTGCCAGCGGCCCTGAAGCTTTCTTT. The encoded protein is CASGPEAFF.

This rearrangement joins TRBV7-9 to TRBJ2-7; 12 nucleotides agree with TRBD2. CDR3 size: 15 residues. V lost 0 bases to trimming and J lost 6 bases; unmatched junction nucleotides: 3. Germline CDR1 SEHNR, CDR2 FQNEAQ (reference sequence). This CDR3 is CASSLATSGGSEQYF. The CDR3 DNA sequence: TGTGCCAGCAGCTTAGCGACTAGCGGGGGTAGCGAGCAGTACTTC.

V is TRBV9 and J is TRBJ1-3, with TRBD1 as a possible D gene (5 bases). Trimming shortened V by 2 bases and J by 4 bases, and 13 bases separated the two germline ends. CDR3 length: 15 amino acids. CDR1 is SGDLS, CDR2 YYNGEE, per germline. The CDR3 DNA reads as TGTGCCAGCAGCGTTGGGACTCTAGGGGGAAACACCATATATTTT. This translates into CASSVGTLGGNTIYF.

This clone was seen only a few times. The genes are TRBV4-1 and TRBJ2-7; 7 bases fit TRBD2. Trimming removed 1 base from V and 4 bases from J; junction bases left unmatched: 7. The germline V gene encodes CDR1 MGHRA and CDR2 YSYEKL. The CDR3 is 15 residues long. CDR3 nucleotides: TGCGCCAGCAGCCAAGTAACGGGGGGATTATACGAGCAGTACTTC. It encodes CASSQVTGGLYEQYF.

V is TRBV5-1 and J is TRBJ1-2; 11 bases align to TRBD1. V dropped 2 bases and J dropped 7; count of bases not matched to a gene: 7. From germline, CDR1 is SGHRS and CDR2 YFSETQ. CDR3 length: 15 residues. CDR3 residues: CASSLSGQGASGYTF. DNA for the CDR3: TGCGCCAGCAGCTTATCCGGACAGGGGGCGAGTGGCTACACCTTC.

The V and J genes are TRBV29-1 and TRBJ2-2, with 9 positions matching TRBD1. The CDR3 is made up of 15 amino acids. The V segment lost 7 bases and the J segment 5 bases; nucleotides outside the gene matches: 11. Germline V lookup: CDR1 SQVTM, CDR2 ANQGSEA. The DNA of the CDR3 is TGCAGCGCCCGGCCGGGACAGGGCGGAACCGGGGAGCTGTTTTTT. Translated, it gives CSARPGQGGTGELFF.

This clone is labeled as hyperexpanded (1% or more). DNA of the CDR3: TGTGCCAGCAGTCACCCGGACTACCAAGAGACCCAGTACTTC. Translated, it gives CASSHPDYQETQYF. The genes are TRBV6-6 and TRBJ2-5; a weak D match, TRBD2 (5 bases). Germline V gene data show CDR1 as MNHNY and CDR2 as SVGAGI (reference sequence). This CDR3 contains 14 residues. Trimming cost V 5 bases and J 0 bases, with 10 bases left between them.

The chain joins TRBV5-5 to TRBJ2-1; D gene unclear. Trimming shortened V by 4 bases and J by 8 bases, and 16 bases separated the two germline ends. CDR1 is SGHKS, CDR2 YYEKEE, per germline (reference sequence). The CDR3 is 14 residues long. The CDR3 nucleotides read TGTGCCAGCAGCCCTCAAGTGGGCAACTATGAGCAGTTCTTC. Protein: CASSPQVGNYEQFF. The full variable domain, with the rest looked up from reference TRBV5-5 and TRBJ2-1, is DAGVTQSPTHLIKTRGQQVTLRCSPISGHKSVSWYQQVLGQGPQFIFQYYEKEERGRGNFPDRFSARQFPNYSSELNVNALLLGDSALYLCASSPQVGNYEQFFGPGTRLTVL.

The CDR3, as DNA: TGTGCCAGTGTCGACTTGAACACCGGGGAGCTGTTTTTT. Translated, it gives CASVDLNTGELFF. The chain links TRBV19 to TRBJ2-2, with D unclear. Germline V gene lookup returns CDR1 LNHDA and CDR2 SQIVND (reference sequence). V lost 8 bases to trimming and J lost 1 base, with 8 bases between them. The CDR3 length is 13 residues.

The gene calls are TRBV27 and TRBJ1-2, with 10 bases fitting TRBD1. CDR1 is MNHEY and CDR2 is SMNVEV in the germline V gene (reference sequence). This CDR3 region has 15 residues. Trimming at V came to 2 bases and at J to 5 bases, leaving 5 bases not matched to a gene. CDR3 loop: CASSLIPGQGYGYTF. The CDR3 DNA reads TGTGCCAGCAGTTTAATCCCGGGACAGGGGTATGGCTACACCTTC.

The CDR3 region is CASSLVYKETQYF. The CDR3 coding sequence is TGCGCCAGCAGCTTGGTGTACAAAGAGACCCAGTACTTC. V and J are TRBV5-1 and TRBJ2-5; D uncertain. V was pared by 0 bases and J by 3 bases, with 6 bases between. This CDR3 is built from 13 residues. The V gene's germline CDR1 is SGHRS and CDR2 YFSETQ.